This T cell receptor (beta chain) was observed in a study of blood T cell repertoires in COVID-19. Study overall: T cells, B-cell-depleted T cells, or PBMCs provided the cDNA or gDNA that served as material.

Germline V gene sequence: CDR1 SGHTA, CDR2 FQGTGA. V shed 5 bases and J 11 bases; nucleotides not matched to a gene: 8. The CDR3 covers 13 residues. As originally analysed: By means of reference gene primer amplification, nucleated cell counts were estimated. The repertoire was sequenced with immunoSEQ multiplex PCR; TCRdb's copy has only in-frame clones and lacks some. From that table come the V and J calls and clone size; the DNA was used to work out D and trimming. The data contain a few hundred thousand clones, roughly 87% of them singletons. Sequenced sample: peripheral blood. This sequence joins TRBV7-3 and TRBJ2-2; 7 positions agree with TRBD2. This TCR was sampled from a woman aged 50 to 60 who had recovered from COVID-19. The CDR3 DNA follows: TGTGCCAGCAGCCCTAGCGGTTCCGAAGAGCTGTTTTTT. Protein sequence: CASSPSGSEELFF.